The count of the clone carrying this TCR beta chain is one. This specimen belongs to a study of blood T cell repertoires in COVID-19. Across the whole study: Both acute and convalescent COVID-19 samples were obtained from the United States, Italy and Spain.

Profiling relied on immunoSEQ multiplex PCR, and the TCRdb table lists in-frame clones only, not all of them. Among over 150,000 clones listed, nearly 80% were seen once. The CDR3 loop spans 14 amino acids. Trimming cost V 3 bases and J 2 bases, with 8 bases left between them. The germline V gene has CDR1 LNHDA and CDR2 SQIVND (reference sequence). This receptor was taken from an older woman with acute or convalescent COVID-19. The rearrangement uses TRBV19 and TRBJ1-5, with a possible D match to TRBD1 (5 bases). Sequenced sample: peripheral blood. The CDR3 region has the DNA TGTGCCAGTAGTATGCGGGGCCGCAATCAGCCCCAGCATTTT. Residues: CASSMRGRNQPQHF.